This TCR beta chain was profiled in a study of cytomegalovirus exposure and HLA in healthy donors. Study findings and constraints: TCR beta sequences numbering some 17,000 were associated with HLA alleles at 0.05 false discovery rate in a later analysis. The authors enumerated 180 or so TCR beta chains as linked to cytomegalovirus. In an earlier analysis, productive rearrangement rates for most beta V segments clustered near 87% or 30%.

In regard to this clone: Its antigen is as yet unknown.

The CDR3 covers 16 residues. Trimming stripped 5 bases from V and 1 base from J, with 16 bases between. The germline V gene has CDR1 SGHTA and CDR2 FQGNSA. Healthy bone marrow donors made up the donor group. This PCR relied on a set of 60 Vbeta primers and 13 Jbeta primers. TCRdb's copy holds only in-frame clones and misses some; the assay was immunoSEQ multiplex PCR. The repertoire table contains over 100,000 clones. The source is a man aged 30 to 45 in good health and CMV-seronegative. Sequencing was carried out using PBMCs. This chain uses TRBV7-2 with TRBJ2-3; perhaps TRBD2 as D (6 bases). CDR3 coding DNA: TGTGCCAGCAGCCTCCGGAGGGGACGGCGCACAGATACGCAGTATTTT. It is translated as CASSLRRGRRTDTQYF.